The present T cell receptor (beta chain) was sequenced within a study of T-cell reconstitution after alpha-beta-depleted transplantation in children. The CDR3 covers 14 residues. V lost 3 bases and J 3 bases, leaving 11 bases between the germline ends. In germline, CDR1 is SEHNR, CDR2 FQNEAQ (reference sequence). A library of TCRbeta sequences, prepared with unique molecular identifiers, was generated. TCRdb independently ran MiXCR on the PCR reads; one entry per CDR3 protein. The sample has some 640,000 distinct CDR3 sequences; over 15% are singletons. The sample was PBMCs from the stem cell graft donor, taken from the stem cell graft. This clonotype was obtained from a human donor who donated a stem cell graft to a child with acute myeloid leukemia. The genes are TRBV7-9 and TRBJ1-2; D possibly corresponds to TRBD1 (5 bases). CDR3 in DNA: TGTGCCAGCAGCTTTCCAGGGAGGTACTATGGCTACACCTTC. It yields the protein CASSFPGRYYGYTF.